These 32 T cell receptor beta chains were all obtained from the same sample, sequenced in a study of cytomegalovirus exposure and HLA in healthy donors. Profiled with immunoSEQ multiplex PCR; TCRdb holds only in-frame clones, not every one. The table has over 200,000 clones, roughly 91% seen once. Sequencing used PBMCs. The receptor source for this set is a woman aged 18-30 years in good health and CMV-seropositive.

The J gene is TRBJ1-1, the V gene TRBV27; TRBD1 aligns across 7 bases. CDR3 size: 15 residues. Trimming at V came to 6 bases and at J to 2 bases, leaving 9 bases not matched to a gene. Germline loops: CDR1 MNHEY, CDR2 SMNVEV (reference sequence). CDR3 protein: CASRYSGGSNTEAFF. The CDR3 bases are TGTGCCAGCAGATACTCAGGGGGAAGCAACACTGAAGCTTTCTTT.

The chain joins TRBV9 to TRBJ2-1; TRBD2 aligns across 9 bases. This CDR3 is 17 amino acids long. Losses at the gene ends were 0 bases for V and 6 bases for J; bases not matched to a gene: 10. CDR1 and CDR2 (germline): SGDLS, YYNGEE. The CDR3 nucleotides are TGTGCCAGCAGCGTAGGGCTAGCGGGGTCCTCCGGCAATGAGCAGTTCTTC. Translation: CASSVGLAGSSGNEQFF.

The CDR3 DNA is TGCGCCAGCAGCTTGGCGCGGGTTGAGCAGTTCTTC. It codes for CASSLARVEQFF. The genes are TRBV5-1 and TRBJ2-1, with D perhaps TRBD2 (5 bases). The CDR3 has 12 amino acids. V was trimmed by 0 bases and J by 9 bases, leaving 7 bases between them. CDR1 is SGHRS and CDR2 is YFSETQ in the germline V gene.

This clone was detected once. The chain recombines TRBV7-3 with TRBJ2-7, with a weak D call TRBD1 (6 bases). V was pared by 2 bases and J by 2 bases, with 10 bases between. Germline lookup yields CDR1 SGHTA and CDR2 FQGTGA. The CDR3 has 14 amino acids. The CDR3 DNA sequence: TGTGCCAGCAGCTTAGAGGGGGAAACCTACGAGCAGTACTTC. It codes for CASSLEGETYEQYF.

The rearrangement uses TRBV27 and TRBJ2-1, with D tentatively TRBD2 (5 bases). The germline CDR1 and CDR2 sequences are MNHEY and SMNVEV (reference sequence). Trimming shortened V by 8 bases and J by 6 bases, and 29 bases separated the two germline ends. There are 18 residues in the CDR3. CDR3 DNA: TGTGCCAGCCGAACCCGACCGTCGGGCGGGCTAGGCCCCAATGAGCAGTTCTTC. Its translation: CASRTRPSGGLGPNEQFF.

The DNA of the CDR3 is TGTGCCAGCAGCGTAGAGCAGGGCCTGAATGAAGCTTTCTTT. Translating it yields CASSVEQGLNEAFF. The rearrangement uses TRBV9 and TRBJ1-1; D may be TRBD1 (5 bases). This CDR3 region has 14 residues. CDR1 SGDLS and CDR2 YYNGEE come from the germline V gene. V gave up 0 bases and J gave up 7 bases, with 13 bases separating them.

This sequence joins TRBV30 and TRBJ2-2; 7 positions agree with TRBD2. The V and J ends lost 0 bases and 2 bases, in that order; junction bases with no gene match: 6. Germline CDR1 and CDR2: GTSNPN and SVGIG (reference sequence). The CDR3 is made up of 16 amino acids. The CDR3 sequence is CAWSVWGGRNTGELFF. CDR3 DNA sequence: TGTGCCTGGAGTGTATGGGGGGGGAGAAACACCGGGGAGCTGTTTTTT.

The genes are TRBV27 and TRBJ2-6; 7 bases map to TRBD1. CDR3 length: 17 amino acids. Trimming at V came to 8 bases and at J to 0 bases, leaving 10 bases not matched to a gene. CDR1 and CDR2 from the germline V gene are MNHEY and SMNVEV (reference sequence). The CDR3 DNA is TGTGCCAGCTCCGGGACAGATTATTACTCTGGGGCCAACGTCCTGACTTTC. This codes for CASSGTDYYSGANVLTF.

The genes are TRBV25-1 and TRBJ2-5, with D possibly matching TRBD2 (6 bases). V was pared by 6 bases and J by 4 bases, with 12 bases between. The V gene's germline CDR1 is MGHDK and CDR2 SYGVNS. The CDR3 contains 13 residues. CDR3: CASSGPGGETQYF. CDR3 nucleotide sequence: TGTGCCAGCAGCGGCCCCGGGGGAGAGACCCAGTACTTC.

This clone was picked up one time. Here the CDR3 reads CASSSRRNGYYGYTF. CDR3 bases: TGTGCCAGCAGCTCTCGGCGGAACGGCTACTATGGCTACACCTTC. This sequence joins TRBV9 and TRBJ1-2, with D unresolved. CDR1 and CDR2 from the germline V gene are SGDLS and YYNGEE. With 4 bases removed from V and 3 bases from J, the gap between germline ends came to 16 bases. The CDR3 runs 15 residues.

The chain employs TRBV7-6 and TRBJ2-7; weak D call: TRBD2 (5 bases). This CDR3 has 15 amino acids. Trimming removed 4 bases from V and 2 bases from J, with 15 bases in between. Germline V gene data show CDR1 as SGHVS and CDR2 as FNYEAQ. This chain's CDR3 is CASSSTFGVTYEQYF. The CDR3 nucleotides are TGTGCCAGCAGCTCAACCTTCGGGGTAACCTACGAGCAGTACTTC.

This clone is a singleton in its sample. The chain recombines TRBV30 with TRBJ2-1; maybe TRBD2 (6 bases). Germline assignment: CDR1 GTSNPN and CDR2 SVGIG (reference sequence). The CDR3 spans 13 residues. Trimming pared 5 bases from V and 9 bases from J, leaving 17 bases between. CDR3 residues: CAWASGTGSEQFF. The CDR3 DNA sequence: TGTGCCTGGGCCTCCGGGACTGGCAGTGAGCAGTTCTTC.

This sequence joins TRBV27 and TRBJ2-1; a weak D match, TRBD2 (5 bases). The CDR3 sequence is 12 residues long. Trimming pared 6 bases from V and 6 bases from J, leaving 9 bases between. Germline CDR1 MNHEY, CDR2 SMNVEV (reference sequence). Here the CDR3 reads CASRERGNEQFF. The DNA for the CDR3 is TGTGCCAGCAGAGAACGGGGCAATGAGCAGTTCTTC.

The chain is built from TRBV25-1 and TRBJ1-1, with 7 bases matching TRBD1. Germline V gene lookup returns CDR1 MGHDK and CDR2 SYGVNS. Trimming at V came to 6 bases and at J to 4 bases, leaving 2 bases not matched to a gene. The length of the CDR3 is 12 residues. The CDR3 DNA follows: TGTGCCAGCAGCAACAGGGGCACTGAAGCTTTCTTT. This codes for CASSNRGTEAFF.

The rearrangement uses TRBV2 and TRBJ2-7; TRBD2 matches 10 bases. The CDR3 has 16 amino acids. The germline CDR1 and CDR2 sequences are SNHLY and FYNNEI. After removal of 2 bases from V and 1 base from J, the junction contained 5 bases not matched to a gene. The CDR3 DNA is TGTGCCAGCAGTGAACTAGCGGGAGAAGCATCCTACGAGCAGTACTTC. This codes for CASSELAGEASYEQYF.

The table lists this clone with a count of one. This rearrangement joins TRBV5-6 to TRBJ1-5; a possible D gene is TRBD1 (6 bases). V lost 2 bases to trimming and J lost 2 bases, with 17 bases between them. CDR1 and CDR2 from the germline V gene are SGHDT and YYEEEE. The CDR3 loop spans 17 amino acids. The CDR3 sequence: CASSFTKANRGNQPQHF. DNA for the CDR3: TGTGCCAGCAGCTTCACCAAAGCGAACAGGGGCAATCAGCCCCAGCATTTT. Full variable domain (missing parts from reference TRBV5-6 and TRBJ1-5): DAGVTQSPTHLIKTRGQQVTLRCSPKSGHDTVSWYQQALGQGPQFIFQYYEEEERQRGNFPDRFSGHQFPNYSSELNVNALLLGDSALYLCASSFTKANRGNQPQHFGDGTRLSIL.

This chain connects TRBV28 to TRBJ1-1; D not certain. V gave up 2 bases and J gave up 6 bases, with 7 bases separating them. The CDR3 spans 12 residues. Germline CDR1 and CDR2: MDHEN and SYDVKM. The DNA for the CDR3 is TGTGCCAGCAGTTTACGGAGAGCTGAAGCTTTCTTT. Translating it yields CASSLRRAEAFF.

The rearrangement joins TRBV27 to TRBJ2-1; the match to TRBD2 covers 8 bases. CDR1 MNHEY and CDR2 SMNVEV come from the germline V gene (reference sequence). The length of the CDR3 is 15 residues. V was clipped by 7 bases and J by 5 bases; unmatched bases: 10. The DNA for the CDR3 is TGTGCCAGCACCGGGGGAGGCGGGAGGAACAATGAGCAGTTCTTC. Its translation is CASTGGGGRNNEQFF.

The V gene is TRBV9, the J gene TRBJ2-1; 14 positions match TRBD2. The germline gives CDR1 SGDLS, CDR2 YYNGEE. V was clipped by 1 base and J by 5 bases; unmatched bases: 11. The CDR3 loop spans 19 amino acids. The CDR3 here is CASSVTGLAGVTTNNEQFF. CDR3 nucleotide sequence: TGTGCCAGCAGCGTAACGGGACTAGCGGGAGTAACAACAAACAATGAGCAGTTCTTC.

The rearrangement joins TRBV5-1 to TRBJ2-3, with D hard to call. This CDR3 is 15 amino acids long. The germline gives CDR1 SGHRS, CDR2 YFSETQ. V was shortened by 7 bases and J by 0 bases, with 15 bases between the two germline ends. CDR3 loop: CASRESHLSTDTQYF. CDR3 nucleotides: TGCGCCAGCCGTGAGAGCCACCTTAGCACAGATACGCAGTATTTT.

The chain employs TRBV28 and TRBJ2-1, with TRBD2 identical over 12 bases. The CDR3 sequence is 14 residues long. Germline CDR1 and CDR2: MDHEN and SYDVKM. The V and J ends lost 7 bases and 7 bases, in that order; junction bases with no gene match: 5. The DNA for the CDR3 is TGTGCCAGCATAGTTGGACTAGCGGGAAATGAGCAGTTCTTC. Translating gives CASIVGLAGNEQFF.

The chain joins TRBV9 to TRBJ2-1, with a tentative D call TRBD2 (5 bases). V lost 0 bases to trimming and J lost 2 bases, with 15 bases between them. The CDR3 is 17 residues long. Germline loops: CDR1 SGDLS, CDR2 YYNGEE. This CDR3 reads CASSVEQRAEPYNEQFF. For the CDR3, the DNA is TGTGCCAGCAGCGTAGAACAACGAGCGGAACCCTACAATGAGCAGTTCTTC.

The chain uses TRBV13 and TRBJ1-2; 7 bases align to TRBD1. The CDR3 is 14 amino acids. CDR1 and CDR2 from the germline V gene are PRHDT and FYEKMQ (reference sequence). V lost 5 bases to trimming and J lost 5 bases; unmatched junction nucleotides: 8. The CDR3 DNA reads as TGTGCCAGCAGCGGACGGACAGGCCCGTATGGCTACACCTTC. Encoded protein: CASSGRTGPYGYTF.

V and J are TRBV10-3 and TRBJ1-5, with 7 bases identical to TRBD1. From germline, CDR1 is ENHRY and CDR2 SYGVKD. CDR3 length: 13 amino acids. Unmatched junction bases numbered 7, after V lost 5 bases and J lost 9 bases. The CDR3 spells CAISRQGGGPQHF. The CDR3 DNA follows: TGTGCCATCAGTCGACAGGGAGGTGGGCCCCAGCATTTT.

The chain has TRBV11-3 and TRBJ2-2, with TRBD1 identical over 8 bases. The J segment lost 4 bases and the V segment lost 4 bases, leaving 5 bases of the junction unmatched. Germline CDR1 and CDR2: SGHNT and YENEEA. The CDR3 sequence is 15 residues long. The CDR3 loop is CASSSLTGGTGELFF. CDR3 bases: TGTGCCAGCAGCTCCTTAACAGGGGGCACCGGGGAGCTGTTTTTT.

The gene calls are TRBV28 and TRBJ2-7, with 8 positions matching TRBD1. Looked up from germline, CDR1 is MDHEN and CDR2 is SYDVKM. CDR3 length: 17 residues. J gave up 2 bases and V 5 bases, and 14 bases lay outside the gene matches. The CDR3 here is CASSIPGGRETPYEQYF. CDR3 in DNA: TGTGCCAGCAGTATCCCAGGGGGCCGGGAGACCCCCTACGAGCAGTACTTC. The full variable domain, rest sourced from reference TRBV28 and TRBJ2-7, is DVKVTQSSRYLVKRTGEKVFLECVQDMDHENMFWYRQDPGLGLRLIYFSYDVKMKEKGDIPEGYSVSREKKERFSLILESASTNQTSMYLCASSIPGGRETPYEQYFGPGTRLTVT.

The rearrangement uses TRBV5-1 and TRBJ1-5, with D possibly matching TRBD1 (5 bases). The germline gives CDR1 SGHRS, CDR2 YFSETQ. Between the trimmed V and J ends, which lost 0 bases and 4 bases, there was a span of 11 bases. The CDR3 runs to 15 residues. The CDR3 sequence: CASSLAWGENQPQHF. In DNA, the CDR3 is TGCGCCAGCAGCTTGGCCTGGGGGGAGAATCAGCCCCAGCATTTT.

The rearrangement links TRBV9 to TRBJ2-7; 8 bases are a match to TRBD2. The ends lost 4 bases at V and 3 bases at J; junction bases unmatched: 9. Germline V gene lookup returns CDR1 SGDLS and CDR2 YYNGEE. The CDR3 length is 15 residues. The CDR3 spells CASSLQAGDLYEQYF. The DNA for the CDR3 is TGTGCCAGCAGCCTCCAAGCGGGAGACCTCTACGAGCAGTACTTC.

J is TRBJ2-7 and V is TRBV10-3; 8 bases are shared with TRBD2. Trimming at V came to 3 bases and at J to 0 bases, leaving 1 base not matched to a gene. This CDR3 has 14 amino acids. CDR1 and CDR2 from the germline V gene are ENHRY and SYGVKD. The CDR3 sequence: CAISELADSYEQYF. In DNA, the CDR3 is TGTGCCATCAGTGAACTAGCGGACTCCTACGAGCAGTACTTC.

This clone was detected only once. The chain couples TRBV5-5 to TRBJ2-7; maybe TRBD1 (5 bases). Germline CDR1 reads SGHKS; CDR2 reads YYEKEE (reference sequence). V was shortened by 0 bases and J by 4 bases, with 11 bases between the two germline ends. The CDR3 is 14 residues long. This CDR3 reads CASSLVQGGYEQYF. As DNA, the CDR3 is TGTGCCAGCAGCTTGGTTCAGGGTGGATACGAGCAGTACTTC. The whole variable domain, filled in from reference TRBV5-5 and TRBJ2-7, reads DAGVTQSPTHLIKTRGQQVTLRCSPISGHKSVSWYQQVLGQGPQFIFQYYEKEERGRGNFPDRFSARQFPNYSSELNVNALLLGDSALYLCASSLVQGGYEQYFGPGTRLTVT.

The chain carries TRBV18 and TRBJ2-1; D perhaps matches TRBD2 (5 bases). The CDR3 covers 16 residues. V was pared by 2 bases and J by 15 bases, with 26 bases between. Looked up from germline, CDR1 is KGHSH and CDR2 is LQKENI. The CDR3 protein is CASSPILGPKTRASFF. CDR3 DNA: TGTGCCAGCTCACCAATTTTGGGCCCTAAAACTAGAGCATCGTTCTTC.

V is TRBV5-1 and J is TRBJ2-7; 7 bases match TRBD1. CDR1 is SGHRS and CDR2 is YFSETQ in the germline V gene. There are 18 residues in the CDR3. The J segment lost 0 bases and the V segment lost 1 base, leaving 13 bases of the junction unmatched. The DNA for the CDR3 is TGCGCCAGCAGCTTGACTCAAAGACAGGGCCCCTTCTCCTACGAGCAGTACTTC. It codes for CASSLTQRQGPFSYEQYF.